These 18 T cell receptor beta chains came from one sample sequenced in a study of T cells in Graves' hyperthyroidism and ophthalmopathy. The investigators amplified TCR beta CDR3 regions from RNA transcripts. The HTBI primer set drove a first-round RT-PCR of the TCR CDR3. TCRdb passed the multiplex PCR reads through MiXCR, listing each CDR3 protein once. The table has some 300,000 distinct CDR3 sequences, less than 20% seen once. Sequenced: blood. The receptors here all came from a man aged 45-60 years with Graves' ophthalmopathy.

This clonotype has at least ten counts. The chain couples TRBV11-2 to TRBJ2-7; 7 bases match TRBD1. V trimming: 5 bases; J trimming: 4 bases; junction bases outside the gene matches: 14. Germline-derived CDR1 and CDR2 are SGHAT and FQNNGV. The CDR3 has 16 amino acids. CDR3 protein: CASSPIRRDSEYEQYF. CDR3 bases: TGTGCCAGCAGCCCAATACGCCGGGACAGCGAGTACGAGCAGTACTTC.

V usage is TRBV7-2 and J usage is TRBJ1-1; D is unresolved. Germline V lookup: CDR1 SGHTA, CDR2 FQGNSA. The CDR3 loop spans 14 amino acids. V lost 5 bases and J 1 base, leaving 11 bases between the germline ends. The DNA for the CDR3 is TGTGCCAGCAGCCTGCGGGAGCCGAACACTGAAGCTTTCTTT. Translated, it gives CASSLREPNTEAFF.

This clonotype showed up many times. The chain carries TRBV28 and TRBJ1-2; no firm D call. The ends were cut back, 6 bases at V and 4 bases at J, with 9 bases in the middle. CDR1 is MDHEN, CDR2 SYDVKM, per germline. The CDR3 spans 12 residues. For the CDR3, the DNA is TGTGCCAGCAGAACGAAGTCCTATGGCTACACCTTC. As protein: CASRTKSYGYTF.

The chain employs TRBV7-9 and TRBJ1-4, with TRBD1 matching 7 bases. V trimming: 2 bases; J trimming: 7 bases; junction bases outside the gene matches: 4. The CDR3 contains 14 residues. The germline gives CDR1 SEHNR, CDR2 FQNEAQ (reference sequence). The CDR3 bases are TGTGCCAGCAGCTTAAGGGGGCCTGGTGAAAAACTGTTTTTT. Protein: CASSLRGPGEKLFF.

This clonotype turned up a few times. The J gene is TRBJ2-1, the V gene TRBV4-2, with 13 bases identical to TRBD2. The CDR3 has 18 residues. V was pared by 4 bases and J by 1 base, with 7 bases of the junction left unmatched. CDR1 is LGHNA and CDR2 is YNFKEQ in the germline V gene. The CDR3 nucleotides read TGTGCCAGCAGCCTGACTAGCGGGGGGAGGGGTTCCTACAATGAGCAGTTCTTC. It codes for CASSLTSGGRGSYNEQFF.

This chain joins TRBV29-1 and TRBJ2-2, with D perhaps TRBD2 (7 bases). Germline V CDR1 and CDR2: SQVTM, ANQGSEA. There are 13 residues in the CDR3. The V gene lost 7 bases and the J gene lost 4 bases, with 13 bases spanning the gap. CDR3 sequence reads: CSGGGAGTGELFF. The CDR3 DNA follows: TGCAGCGGGGGGGGGGCGGGCACCGGGGAGCTGTTTTTT.

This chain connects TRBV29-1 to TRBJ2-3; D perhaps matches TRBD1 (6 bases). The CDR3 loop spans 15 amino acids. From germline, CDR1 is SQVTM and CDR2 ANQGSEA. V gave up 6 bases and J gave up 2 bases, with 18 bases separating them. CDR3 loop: CSVADSFSATDTQYF. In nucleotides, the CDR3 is TGCAGCGTCGCGGACAGTTTTTCCGCCACAGATACGCAGTATTTT.

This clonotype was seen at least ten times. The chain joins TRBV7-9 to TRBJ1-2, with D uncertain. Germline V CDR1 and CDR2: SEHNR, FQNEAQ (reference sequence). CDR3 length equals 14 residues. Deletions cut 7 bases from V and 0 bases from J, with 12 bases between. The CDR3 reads CASTRPEANYGYTF. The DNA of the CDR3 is TGTGCCAGCACGCGACCCGAAGCTAACTATGGCTACACCTTC.

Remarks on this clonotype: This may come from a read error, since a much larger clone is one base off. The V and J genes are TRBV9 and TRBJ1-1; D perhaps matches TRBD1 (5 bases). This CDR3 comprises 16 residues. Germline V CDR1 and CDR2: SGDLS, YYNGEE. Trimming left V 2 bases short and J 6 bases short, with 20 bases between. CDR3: CASSVVGEGKGAEAFF. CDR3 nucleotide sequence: TGTGCCAGCAGCGTCGTCGGTGAGGGGAAGGGCGCTGAAGCTTTCTTT.

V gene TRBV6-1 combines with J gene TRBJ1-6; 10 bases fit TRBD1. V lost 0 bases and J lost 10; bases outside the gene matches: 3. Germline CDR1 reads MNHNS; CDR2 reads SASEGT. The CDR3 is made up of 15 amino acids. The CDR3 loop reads CASSEAGQGQSPLHF. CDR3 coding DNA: TGTGCCAGCAGTGAAGCGGGACAGGGGCAGTCACCCCTCCACTTT.

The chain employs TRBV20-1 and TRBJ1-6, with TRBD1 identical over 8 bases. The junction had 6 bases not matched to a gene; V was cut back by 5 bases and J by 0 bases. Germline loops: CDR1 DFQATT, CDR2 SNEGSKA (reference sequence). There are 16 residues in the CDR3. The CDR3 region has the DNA TGCAGTGCTCGGGACAGGCTTAGCTCCTATAATTCACCCCTCCACTTT. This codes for CSARDRLSSYNSPLHF.

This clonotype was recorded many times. CDR3 DNA sequence: TGTGCCACCAGTGATTTAAGAGGGGCTGAAGCTTTCTTT. Translating gives CATSDLRGAEAFF. J is TRBJ1-1 and V is TRBV24-1; D may be TRBD1 (5 bases). The germline V and J ends were trimmed by 1 base and 6 bases, with 8 bases remaining between them. Germline CDR1 KGHDR, CDR2 SFDVKD. This CDR3 spans 13 amino acids.

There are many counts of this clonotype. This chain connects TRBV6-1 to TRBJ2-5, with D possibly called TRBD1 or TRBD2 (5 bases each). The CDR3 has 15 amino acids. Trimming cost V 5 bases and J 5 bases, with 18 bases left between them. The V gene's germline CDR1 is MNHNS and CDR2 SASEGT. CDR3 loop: CASSYSFGEGETQYF. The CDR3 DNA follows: TGTGCCAGCAGTTATAGTTTCGGTGAGGGGGAGACCCAGTACTTC.

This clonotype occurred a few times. For the CDR3, the DNA is TGTGCCAGCTCCGACGGTGGCAGGGGCACTGAAGCTTTCTTT. Amino acids: CASSDGGRGTEAFF. The J gene is TRBJ1-1, the V gene TRBV28; D possibly corresponds to TRBD1 (6 bases). The CDR3 contains 14 residues. Between the trimmed V and J ends, which lost 8 bases and 4 bases, there was a span of 17 bases. Germline CDR1 is MDHEN and CDR2 is SYDVKM.

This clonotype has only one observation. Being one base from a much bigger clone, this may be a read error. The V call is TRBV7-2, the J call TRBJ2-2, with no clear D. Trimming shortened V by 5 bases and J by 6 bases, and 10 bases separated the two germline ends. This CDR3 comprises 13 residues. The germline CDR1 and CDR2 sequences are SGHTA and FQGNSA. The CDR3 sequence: CASSPAGPGELFF. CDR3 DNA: TGTGCCAGCAGCCCAGCTGGGCCCGGGGAGCTGTTTTTT.

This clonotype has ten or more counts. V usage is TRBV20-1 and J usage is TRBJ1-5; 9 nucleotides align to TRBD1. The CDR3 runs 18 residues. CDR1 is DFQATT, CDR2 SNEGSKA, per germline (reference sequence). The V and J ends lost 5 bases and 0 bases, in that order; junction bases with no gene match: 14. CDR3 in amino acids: CSAYPTPGQGYSNQPQHF. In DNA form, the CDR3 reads TGCAGTGCTTACCCCACTCCGGGACAGGGTTATAGCAATCAGCCCCAGCATTTT.

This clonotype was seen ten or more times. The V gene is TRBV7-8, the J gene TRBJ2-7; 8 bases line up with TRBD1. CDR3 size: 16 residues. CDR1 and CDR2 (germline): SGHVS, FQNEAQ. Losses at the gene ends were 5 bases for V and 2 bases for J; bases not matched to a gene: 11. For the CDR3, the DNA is TGTGCCAGCAGCCCCGGAGGCAGGGGGCGGGCCTACGAGCAGTACTTC. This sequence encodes CASSPGGRGRAYEQYF.

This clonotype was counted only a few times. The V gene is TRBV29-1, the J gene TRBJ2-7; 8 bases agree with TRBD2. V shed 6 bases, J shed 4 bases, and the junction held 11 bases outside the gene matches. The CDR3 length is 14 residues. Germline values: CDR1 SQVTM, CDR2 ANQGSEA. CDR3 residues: CSVARGGGRYEQYF. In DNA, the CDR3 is TGCAGCGTGGCCCGGGGGGGGGGGAGGTACGAGCAGTACTTC.